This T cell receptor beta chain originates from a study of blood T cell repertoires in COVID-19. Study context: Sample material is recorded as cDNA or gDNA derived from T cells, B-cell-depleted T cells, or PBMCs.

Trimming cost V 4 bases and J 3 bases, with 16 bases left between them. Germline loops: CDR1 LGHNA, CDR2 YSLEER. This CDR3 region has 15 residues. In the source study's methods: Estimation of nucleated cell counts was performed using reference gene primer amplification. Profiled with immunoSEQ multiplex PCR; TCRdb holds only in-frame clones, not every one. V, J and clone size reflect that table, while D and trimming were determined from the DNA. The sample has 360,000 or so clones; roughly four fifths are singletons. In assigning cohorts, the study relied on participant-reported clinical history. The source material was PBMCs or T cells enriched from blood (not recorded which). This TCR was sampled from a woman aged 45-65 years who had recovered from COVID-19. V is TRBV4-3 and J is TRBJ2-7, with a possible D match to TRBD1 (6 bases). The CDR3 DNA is TGCGCCAGCAGCCCCTCTCCGGGACAAGGCTACGAGCAGTACTTC. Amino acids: CASSPSPGQGYEQYF.